This T cell receptor (beta chain) was captured by sequencing in a study of T cells in Graves' hyperthyroidism and ophthalmopathy. Study as a whole: Once the initial diagnosis was made, peripheral blood was obtained before any treatment.

The V and J ends lost 3 bases and 8 bases respectively, with 13 bases between them. From germline, CDR1 is SEHNR and CDR2 FQNEAQ (reference sequence). This CDR3 is 14 amino acids long. Authors of the study amplified TCR beta CDR3 regions from RNA transcripts. Primed by the HTBI set, a first-round RT-PCR was run on the TCR CDR3. MiXCR, run by TCRdb on the multiplex PCR reads, gives a single entry per CDR3 protein. This table holds approximately 360,000 distinct CDR3 sequences, around a sixth found once. Patients with uncontrolled infections, other autoimmune diseases, pregnancy or lactation were excluded. Diagnosis rested on symptoms, serum thyroxine and TRAb, thyroid ultrasound, and orbital computed tomography. Study results and limitations: Appearing also in blood were most of the thyroid clonotypes expanded above 0.001.

Note on this clonotype: Its antigen is unidentified.

The sample consisted of blood. The chain uses TRBV7-9 and TRBJ1-4; D is possibly TRBD1 (5 bases). This TCR was recovered from a woman aged 18-29 years with Graves' hyperthyroidism that later progressed to Graves' ophthalmopathy. The CDR3 here is CASSFGGKGEKLFF. Here the CDR3 DNA reads TGTGCCAGCAGCTTCGGGGGAAAGGGGGAAAAACTGTTTTTT.